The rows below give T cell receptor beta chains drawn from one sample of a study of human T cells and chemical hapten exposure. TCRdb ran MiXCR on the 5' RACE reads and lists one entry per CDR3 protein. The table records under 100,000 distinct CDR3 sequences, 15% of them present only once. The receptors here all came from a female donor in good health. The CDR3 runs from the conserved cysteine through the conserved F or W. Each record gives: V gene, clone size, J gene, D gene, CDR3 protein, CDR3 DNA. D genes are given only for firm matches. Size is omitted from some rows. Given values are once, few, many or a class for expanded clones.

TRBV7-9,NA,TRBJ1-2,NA,CASSAGAYGYSF,TGTGCCAGCAGTGCAGGCGCCTATGGCTACAGCTTC
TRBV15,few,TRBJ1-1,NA,CATSPSWAGQTEAFF,TGTGCCACCAGTCCTTCTTGGGCAGGGCAGACTGAAGCTTTCTTT
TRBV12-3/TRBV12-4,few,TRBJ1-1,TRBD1,CASRKGQARMNTEAFF,TGTGCCAGCAGAAAAGGACAGGCGAGAATGAACACTGAAGCTTTCTTT
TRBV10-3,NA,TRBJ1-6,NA,CASRGMGNSPLHF,TGTGCCAGCCGGGGAATGGGAAATTCACCCCTCCACTTT
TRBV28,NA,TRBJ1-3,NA,CASSLFHSGNTIYF,TGTGCCAGCAGTTTGTTTCACTCTGGAAACACCATATATTTT
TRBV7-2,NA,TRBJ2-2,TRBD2,CASSFSGDTGELFF,TGTGCCAGCAGCTTTAGCGGGGACACCGGGGAGCTGTTTTTT
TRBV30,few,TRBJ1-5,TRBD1,CAWSGQGGRNQPQHF,TGTGCCTGGAGTGGGCAGGGGGGGCGCAATCAGCCCCAGCATTTT
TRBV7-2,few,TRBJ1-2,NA,CASSELQAYYGYTF,TGTGCCAGCAGCGAACTTCAGGCGTATTATGGCTACACCTTC
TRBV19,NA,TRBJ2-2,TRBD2,CASSIDGPHRLAANTGELFF,TGTGCCAGTAGTATAGATGGCCCACACAGACTAGCGGCGAACACCGGGGAGCTGTTTTTT
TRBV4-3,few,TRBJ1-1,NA,CASSQSITANTEAFF,TGCGCCAGCAGCCAAAGTATCACGGCGAACACTGAAGCTTTCTTT
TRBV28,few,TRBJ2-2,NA,CASSRTTGELFF,TGTGCCAGCAGCCGGACTACCGGGGAGCTGTTTTTT
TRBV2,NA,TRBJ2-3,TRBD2,CASSESGGPDTQYF,TGTGCCAGCAGTGAGTCGGGGGGGCCAGATACGCAGTATTTT
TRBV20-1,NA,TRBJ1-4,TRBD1,CSVTMQGGNEKLFF,TGCAGTGTTACGATGCAGGGGGGGAATGAAAAACTGTTTTTT
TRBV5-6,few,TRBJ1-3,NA,CASSPTRSGNTIYF,TGTGCCAGCAGCCCCACGCGCTCTGGAAACACCATATATTTT
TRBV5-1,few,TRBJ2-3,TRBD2,CASSQLASSTDTQYF,TGCGCCAGCAGCCAACTAGCGTCTAGCACAGATACGCAGTATTTT
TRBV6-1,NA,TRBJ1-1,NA,CASIRRRASTEAFF,TGTGCCAGCATCAGGAGAAGGGCCTCGACTGAAGCTTTCTTT
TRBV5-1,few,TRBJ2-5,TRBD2,CASSLDTSGGQETQYF,TGCGCCAGCAGCTTGGACACTAGCGGGGGCCAAGAGACCCAGTACTTC
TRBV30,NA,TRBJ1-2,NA,CANQVPGARGYTF,TGTGCTAACCAAGTCCCGGGGGCTAGGGGCTACACCTTC
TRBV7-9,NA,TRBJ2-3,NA,CASSSKNTQYF,TGTGCCAGCAGCAGTAAGAATACGCAGTATTTT
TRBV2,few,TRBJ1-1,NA,CASSAIPNDSTEAFF,TGTGCCAGCAGCGCTATACCGAACGACAGCACTGAAGCTTTCTTT
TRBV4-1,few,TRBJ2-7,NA,CASSQVISPSSYEQYF,TGCGCCAGCAGCCAAGTAATAAGTCCGAGCTCCTACGAGCAGTACTTC
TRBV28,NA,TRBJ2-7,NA,CASSFFGQYF,TGTGCCAGCAGTTTCTTCGGGCAGTACTTC
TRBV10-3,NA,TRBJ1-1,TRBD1,CAISPDRVGTEAFF,TGTGCCATCAGTCCCGACAGGGTGGGGACTGAAGCTTTCTTT
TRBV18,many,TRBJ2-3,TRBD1,CASSPPGRGITDTQYF,TGTGCCAGCTCACCACCCGGCAGGGGGATCACAGATACGCAGTATTTT
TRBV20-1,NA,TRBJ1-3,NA,CSAKVGVAGNTIYF,TGCAGTGCCAAGGTGGGGGTGGCTGGAAACACCATATATTTT
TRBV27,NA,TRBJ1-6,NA,CASSLSSSGAPLHF,TGTGCCAGCAGTTTGTCGAGCTCAGGGGCACCCCTCCACTTT
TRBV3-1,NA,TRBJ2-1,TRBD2,CASSQVRVVAGGFNEQFF,TGTGCCAGCAGCCAAGTGAGGGTTGTAGCGGGAGGTTTCAATGAGCAGTTCTTC
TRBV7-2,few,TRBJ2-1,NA,CASSPEGYNNEQFF,TGTGCCAGCAGCCCCGAAGGGTACAACAATGAGCAGTTCTTC
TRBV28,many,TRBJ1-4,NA,CASSFFRQLDEKLFF,TGTGCCAGCAGTTTCTTTCGGCAGCTTGATGAAAAACTGTTTTTT
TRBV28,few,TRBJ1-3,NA,CASTAHSGNTIYF,TGTGCCAGCACGGCCCACTCTGGAAACACCATATATTTT
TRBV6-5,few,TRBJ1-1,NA,CASSSLGRGANTEAFF,TGTGCCAGCAGTTCTCTAGGTCGAGGGGCCAACACTGAAGCTTTCTTT
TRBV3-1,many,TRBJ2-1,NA,CASSQDAVLGNEQFF,TGTGCCAGCAGCCAAGATGCAGTCCTGGGGAATGAGCAGTTCTTC
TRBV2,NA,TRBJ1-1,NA,CASSGGQLQAFF,TGTGCCAGCAGTGGAGGACAGCTTCAAGCTTTCTTT
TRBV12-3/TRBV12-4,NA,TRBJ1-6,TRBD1,CASGGQGASMNSPLHF,TGTGCCAGCGGTGGACAGGGGGCTTCGATGAATTCACCCCTCCACTTT
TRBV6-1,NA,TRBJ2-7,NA,CASNGEYSYEQYF,TGTGCCAGCAATGGCGAATACTCCTACGAGCAGTACTTC
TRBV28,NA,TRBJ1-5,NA,CASSPNIGSNQPQHF,TGTGCCAGCAGTCCTAATATCGGTAGCAATCAGCCCCAGCATTTT
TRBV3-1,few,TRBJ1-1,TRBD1,CASSQVQGSTEAFF,TGTGCCAGCAGCCAAGTACAGGGGAGCACTGAAGCTTTCTTT
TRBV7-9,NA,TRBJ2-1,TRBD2,CASSLAGGGRSYNEQFF,TGTGCCAGCAGCTTAGCGGGCGGGGGTCGCTCCTACAATGAGCAGTTCTTC
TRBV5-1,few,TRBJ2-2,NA,CASSLSQGNTGELFF,TGCGCCAGCAGCTTGTCCCAGGGGAACACCGGGGAGCTGTTTTTT
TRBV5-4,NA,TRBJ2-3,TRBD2,CASSSRLAPSTDTQYF,TGTGCCAGCAGCTCTAGACTAGCGCCTAGCACAGATACGCAGTATTTT
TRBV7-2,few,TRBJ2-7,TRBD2,CASSFPGGGALEQYF,TGTGCCAGCAGCTTCCCTGGCGGGGGGGCACTCGAGCAGTACTTC
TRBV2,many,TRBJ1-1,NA,CASLILRDTEAFF,TGTGCCAGTCTCATCTTGAGGGACACTGAAGCTTTCTTT
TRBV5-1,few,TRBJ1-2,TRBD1,CASSLARTGDNYGYTF,TGCGCCAGCAGCTTGGCCAGGACAGGGGATAACTATGGCTACACCTTC